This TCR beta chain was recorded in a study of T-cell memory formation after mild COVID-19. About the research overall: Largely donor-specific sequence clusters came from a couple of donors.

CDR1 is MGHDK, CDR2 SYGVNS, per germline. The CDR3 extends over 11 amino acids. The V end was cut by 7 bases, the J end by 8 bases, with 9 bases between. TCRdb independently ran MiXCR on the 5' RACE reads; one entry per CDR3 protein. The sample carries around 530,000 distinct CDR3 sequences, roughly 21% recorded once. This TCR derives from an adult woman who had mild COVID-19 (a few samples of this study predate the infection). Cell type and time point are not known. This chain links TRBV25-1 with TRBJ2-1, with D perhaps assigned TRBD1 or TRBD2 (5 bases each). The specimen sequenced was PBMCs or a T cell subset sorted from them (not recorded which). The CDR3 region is CASTGTYEQFF. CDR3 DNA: TGTGCCAGCACAGGGACCTATGAGCAGTTCTTC.